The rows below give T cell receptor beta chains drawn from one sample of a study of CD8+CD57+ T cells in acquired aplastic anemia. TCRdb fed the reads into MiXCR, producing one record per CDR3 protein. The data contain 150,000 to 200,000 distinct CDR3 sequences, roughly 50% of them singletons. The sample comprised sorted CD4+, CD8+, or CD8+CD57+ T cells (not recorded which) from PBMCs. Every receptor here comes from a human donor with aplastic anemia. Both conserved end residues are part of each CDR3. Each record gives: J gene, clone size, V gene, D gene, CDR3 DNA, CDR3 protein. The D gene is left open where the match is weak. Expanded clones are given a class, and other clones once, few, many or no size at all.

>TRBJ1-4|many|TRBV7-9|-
TGTGCCAGCAGCCAAACCCAAGGGGGTAATGAAAAACTGTTTTTT
CASSQTQGGNEKLFF
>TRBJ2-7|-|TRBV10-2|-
TGCGCCAGCAGACCCCCGGGGGGCCGGAGCTCCTACGAGCAGTACTTC
CASRPPGGRSSYEQYF
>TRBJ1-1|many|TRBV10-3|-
TGTGCCATCAGTGAGTCGACCAGGCCGGAAGCTTTCTTT
CAISESTRPEAFF
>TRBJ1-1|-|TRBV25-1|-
TGTGCCAGCAGCTTGCCCACAGGGAACACTGAAGCTTTCTTT
CASSLPTGNTEAFF
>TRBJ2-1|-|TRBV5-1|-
TGCGCCAGCAGCTTGTATCCGGACAATGAGCAGTTCTTC
CASSLYPDNEQFF
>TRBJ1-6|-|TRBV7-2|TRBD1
TGTGCCAGCAGCTTAACAGGGGCGGTTAGTTCACCCCTCCACTTT
CASSLTGAVSSPLHF
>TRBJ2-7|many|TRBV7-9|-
TGTGCCAGCAGCTTATATGGGGGCGCGGAGTCGGAGGAGCAGTACTTC
CASSLYGGAESEEQYF
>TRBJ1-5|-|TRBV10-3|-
TGTGCCATCAGTGGGCGGGCCCAGCATTTT
CAISGRAQHF
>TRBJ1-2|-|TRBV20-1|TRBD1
TGCAGTGCTAGAGAAGGGGGCCGTAACTATGGCTACACCTTC
CSAREGGRNYGYTF
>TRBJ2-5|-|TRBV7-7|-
TGTGCTAGCAGCTTAGGGTGGACGGAGACCCAGTACTTC
CASSLGWTETQYF
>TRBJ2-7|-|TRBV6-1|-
TGTGCCAGCAGTGAATTGGGACCTCCAAACAACTACGAGCAGTACTTC
CASSELGPPNNYEQYF
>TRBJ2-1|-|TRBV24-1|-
TGTGCCACCAGCCACCTGGGGGGTGAGCAGTTCTTC
CATSHLGGEQFF
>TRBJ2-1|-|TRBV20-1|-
TGCAGTGTCACAGGTTTGGGGCCCTACAATGAGCAGTTCTTC
CSVTGLGPYNEQFF
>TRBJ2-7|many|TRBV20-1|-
TGCAGTGCCCGGAGTCCAACGGGGGCCTACGAGCAGTACTTC
CSARSPTGAYEQYF
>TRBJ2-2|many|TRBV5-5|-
TGTGCCAGCAGGGGGGGCGGAGACACCGGGGAGCTGTTTTTT
CASRGGGDTGELFF
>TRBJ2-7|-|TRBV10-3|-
TGTGCCATCAGAGTACGGGACTCCCTGGACTACGAGCAGTACTTC
CAIRVRDSLDYEQYF
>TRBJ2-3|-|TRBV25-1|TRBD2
TGTGCCAGCAGTGAACCGTGGACTAGCGGGACGGATGTTACGCAGTATTTT
CASSEPWTSGTDVTQYF
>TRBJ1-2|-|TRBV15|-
TGTGCCAGCTCTTCGATACGCGGGGGCGCAGGGTATGGCTACACCTTC
CASSSIRGGAGYGYTF
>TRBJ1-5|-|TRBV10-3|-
TGTGCCATCAGTGAGACAGACTATAGCAATCAGCCCCAGCATTTT
CAISETDYSNQPQHF
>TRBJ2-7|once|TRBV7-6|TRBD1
TGTGCCAGCAGCAAGGGGACAGTGAGCTACGAGCAGTACTTC
CASSKGTVSYEQYF
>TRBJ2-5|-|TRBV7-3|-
TGTGCCAGCAGCGATCCCGGAGGTAGTTTTGAGACCCAGTACTTC
CASSDPGGSFETQYF
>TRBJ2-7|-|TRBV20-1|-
TGCAGTGCTAGTGGCAGGGGCCCCTACGAGCAGTACTTC
CSASGRGPYEQYF
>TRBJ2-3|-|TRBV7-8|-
TGTGCCAGCAGCTTCAAGTCCCTAGATACGCAGTATTTT
CASSFKSLDTQYF
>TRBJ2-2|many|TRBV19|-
TGTGCCAGTATTCAGGGCGCCGGCACCGGGGAGCTGTTTTTT
CASIQGAGTGELFF
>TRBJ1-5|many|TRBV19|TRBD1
TGTGCCAGTACCCCTGGGCGGGACAGGGGTAATCAGCCCCAGCATTTT
CASTPGRDRGNQPQHF
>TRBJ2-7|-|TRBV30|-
TGTGCCTGGACAGACAGGAGGGACTACGAGCAGTACTTC
CAWTDRRDYEQYF
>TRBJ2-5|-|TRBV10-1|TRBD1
TGCGCCAGCAGGGGACAGGGGGCCTCCCGGGCCCGGGAGACCCAGTACTTC
CASRGQGASRARETQYF
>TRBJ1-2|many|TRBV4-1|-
TGCGCCAGCAGCCAAGAAAGGACAAGGCTCTATGGCTACACCTTC
CASSQERTRLYGYTF
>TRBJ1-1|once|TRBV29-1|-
TGCAGCGTTTACCTCAGGGAAAAGTACACTGAAGCTTTCTTT
CSVYLREKYTEAFF
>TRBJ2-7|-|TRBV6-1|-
TGTGCCAGCAGTGGGCTTGGGGGGAGCTACGAGCAGTACTTC
CASSGLGGSYEQYF
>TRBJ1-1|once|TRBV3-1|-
TGTGCCAGCAGCCAAGAAACCGGGCTGAACGCTGAAGCTTTCTTT
CASSQETGLNAEAFF
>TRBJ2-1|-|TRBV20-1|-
TGCAGTGCTAGCCGGGACCCAGGGTTTGGAGGCAATGAGCAGTTCTTC
CSASRDPGFGGNEQFF
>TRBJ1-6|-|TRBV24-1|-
TGTGCCACCAGCGCCGACGCTAATTCACCCCTCCACTTT
CATSADANSPLHF
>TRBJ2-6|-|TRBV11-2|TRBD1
TGTGCCAGCAGCAGGGGGACAGGGGGGGACTCTGGGGCCAACGTCCTGACTTTC
CASSRGTGGDSGANVLTF
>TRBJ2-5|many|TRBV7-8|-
TGTGCCAGCAGGGAGAGGGGAGAGACCCAGTACTTC
CASRERGETQYF
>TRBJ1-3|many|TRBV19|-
TGTGCCAGTAGATCCCCAGGTATCTCTGGAAACACCATATATTTT
CASRSPGISGNTIYF
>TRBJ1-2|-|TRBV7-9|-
TGTGCCAGCACCGAGGGGGGTGGAAACACCTTC
CASTEGGGNTF
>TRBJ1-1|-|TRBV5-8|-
TGTGCCAGCAGCCCCCGGGGGGGGATGAACACTGAAGCTTTCTTT
CASSPRGGMNTEAFF
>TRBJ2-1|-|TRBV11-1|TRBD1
TGTGCCAGCAGCCTCCAGACAGGGATGAATGAGCAGTTCTTC
CASSLQTGMNEQFF
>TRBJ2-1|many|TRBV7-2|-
TGTGCCAGCAGCCTCGGTGTCGGTGAGCAGTTCTTC
CASSLGVGEQFF
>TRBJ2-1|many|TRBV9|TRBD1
TGTGCCAGCAGCAGCCTCGGGGACAGGGATAATGAGCAGTTCTTC
CASSSLGDRDNEQFF
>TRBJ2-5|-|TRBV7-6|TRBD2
TGTGCCAGCAGGTCCAGCCCCAACGGGGGGGCCGAGACCCAGTACTTC
CASRSSPNGGAETQYF
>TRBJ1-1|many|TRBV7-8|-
TGTGCCAGCAGCTCCCAAGGTTCGGGGTCACTACGCGAAGCTTTCTTT
CASSSQGSGSLREAFF
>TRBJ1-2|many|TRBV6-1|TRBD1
TGTGCCAGCAGTCGGACAGGGAGCGATGGCTACACCTTC
CASSRTGSDGYTF
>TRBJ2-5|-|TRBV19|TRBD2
TGTGCCAGTAGTCTGGTAGCGGGAGCGTTTACGACCCAGTACTTC
CASSLVAGAFTTQYF
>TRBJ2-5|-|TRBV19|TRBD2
TGTGCCAGTAGAAGCCTTGAAGCGGGGGACCGAGAGACCCAGTACTTC
CASRSLEAGDRETQYF
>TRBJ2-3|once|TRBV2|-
TGTGCCAGCAAAGAGGGCTCCAACACAGATACGCAGTATTTT
CASKEGSNTDTQYF
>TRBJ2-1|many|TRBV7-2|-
TGTGCCAGCAGCTTAGCTAGCGGCTACAATGAGCAGTTCTTC
CASSLASGYNEQFF
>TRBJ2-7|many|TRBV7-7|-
TGTGCCAGCAGCCCCCGCGCCTACGAGCAGTACTTC
CASSPRAYEQYF
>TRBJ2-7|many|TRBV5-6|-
TGTGCCAGCAGCTTGATCTACAGTCCGAATCAATCCTACGAGCAGTACTTC
CASSLIYSPNQSYEQYF
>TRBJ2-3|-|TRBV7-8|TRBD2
TGTGCCAGCAGCCCAGAGGAGTCTAGCGGGAAAGATACGCAGTATTTT
CASSPEESSGKDTQYF
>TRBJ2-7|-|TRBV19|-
TGTGCCAGTAGTAAGGGGGGATACGAGCAGTACTTC
CASSKGGYEQYF
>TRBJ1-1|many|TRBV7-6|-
TGTGCCAGCAGCTTAGCGACGAACACTGAAGCTTTCTTT
CASSLATNTEAFF
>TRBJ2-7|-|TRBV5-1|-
TGCGCCAGCATCTTAGCGGACCCATCCTACGAGCAGTACTTC
CASILADPSYEQYF
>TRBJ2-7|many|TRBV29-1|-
TGCAGCGTTGCAGACGCCGAGCAGTACTTC
CSVADAEQYF
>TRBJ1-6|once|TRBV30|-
TGTGCCTCCATAGGGGGGGACTCACCCCTCCACTTT
CASIGGDSPLHF
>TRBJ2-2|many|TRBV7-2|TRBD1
TGTGCCAGCAGCCAGGACAGGGGCACCGGGGAGCTGTTTTTT
CASSQDRGTGELFF
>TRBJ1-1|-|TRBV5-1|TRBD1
TGCGCCAGCAGGGGGACAGGGGGCAGGAACACTGAAGCTTTCTTT
CASRGTGGRNTEAFF
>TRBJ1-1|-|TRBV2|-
TGTGCCAGCAAAAGGTACACTGAAGCTTTCTTT
CASKRYTEAFF
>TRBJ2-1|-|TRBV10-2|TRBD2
TGCGCCAGCGGCTTTTCGGGGGAGGGAGGCAACAATGAGCAGTTCTTC
CASGFSGEGGNNEQFF